These 32 T cell receptor beta chains came from one sample sequenced in a study of early T cells in non-severe SARS-CoV-2 infection. TCRdb reprocessed the 5' RACE reads with MiXCR, giving one entry per CDR3 protein. Seen here are about 22,000 distinct CDR3 sequences, around 3.3% observed once, and the top ten hold 4.5% to 7%. Sequencing was carried out using whole blood. Every receptor here comes from an adult who was a healthcare worker with PCR-confirmed SARS-CoV-2 infection or an uninfected control (not recorded which).

There are many counts of this clonotype. The chain recombines TRBV7-9 with TRBJ1-4; D is perhaps TRBD1 (5 bases). The CDR3 totals 16 residues. Between the trimmed V and J ends, which lost 5 bases and 0 bases, there was a span of 13 bases. Germline V gives CDR1 SEHNR, CDR2 FQNEAQ (reference sequence). The CDR3 bases are TGTGCCAGCAGCACCGGGACGGCAGCAACTAATGAAAAACTGTTTTTT. Its protein product is CASSTGTAATNEKLFF.

This clonotype has a count of ten or more. The chain joins TRBV5-4 to TRBJ2-2; D remains unclear. CDR3 length: 13 amino acids. The germline CDR1 and CDR2 sequences are SGHNT and YYREEE (reference sequence). The ends were cut back, 0 bases at V and 6 bases at J, with 6 bases in the middle. The CDR3 bases are TGTGCCAGCAGCTTGGATGAACCCGGGGAGCTGTTTTTT. Protein sequence: CASSLDEPGELFF. The full variable domain, completed using reference TRBV5-4 and TRBJ2-2, is ETGVTQSPTHLIKTRGQQVTLRCSSQSGHNTVSWYQQALGQGPQFIFQYYREEENGRGNFPPRFSGLQFPNYSSELNVNALELDDSALYLCASSLDEPGELFFGEGSRLTVL.

This clonotype has a count of ten or more. J is TRBJ1-1 and V is TRBV29-1; D is unresolved. Trimming removed 2 bases from V and 0 bases from J, with 7 bases in between. CDR3 length: 13 residues. CDR1 SQVTM and CDR2 ANQGSEA come from the germline V gene. The CDR3 here is CSVERTMNTEAFF. DNA for the CDR3: TGCAGCGTTGAACGGACTATGAACACTGAAGCTTTCTTT. Full variable domain (remainder filled in from reference TRBV29-1 and TRBJ1-1): SAVISQKPSRDICQRGTSLTIQCQVDSQVTMMFWYRQQPGQSLTLIATANQGSEATYESGFVIDKFPISRPNLTFSTLTVSNMSPEDSSIYLCSVERTMNTEAFFGQGTRLTVV.

This clonotype was counted at least ten times. The rearrangement links TRBV5-5 to TRBJ2-3; D is undetermined. This CDR3 spans 15 amino acids. The V and J ends lost 2 bases and 2 bases respectively, with 12 bases between them. CDR1 SGHKS and CDR2 YYEKEE come from the germline V gene (reference sequence). Written as DNA, the CDR3 is TGTGCCAGCAGCTTCTCTCGCGACCTCACAGATACGCAGTATTTT. It is translated as CASSFSRDLTDTQYF.

This clonotype was detected many times. The chain couples TRBV24-1 to TRBJ2-5; TRBD2 aligns across 13 bases. The CDR3 covers 17 residues. Germline loops: CDR1 KGHDR, CDR2 SFDVKD. The junction had 7 bases not matched to a gene; V was cut back by 3 bases and J by 4 bases. This chain's CDR3 is CATSDPGLAGVGETQYF. The DNA for the CDR3 is TGTGCCACCAGTGATCCAGGACTAGCGGGAGTAGGAGAGACCCAGTACTTC.

This clonotype was seen many times. The chain uses TRBV4-3 and TRBJ2-3; no firm D call. Germline CDR1 reads LGHNA; CDR2 reads YSLEER. V lost 0 bases and J lost 0, with 7 bases in between. This CDR3 has 15 residues. CDR3 protein: CASSQDGRSTDTQYF. The CDR3 region has the DNA TGCGCCAGCAGCCAAGATGGAAGGAGCACAGATACGCAGTATTTT.

Relative to its sample, this clonotype is medium-sized. The V call is TRBV7-2, the J call TRBJ2-1; 9 nucleotides line up with TRBD1. Germline assignment: CDR1 SGHTA and CDR2 FQGNSA. V dropped 5 bases and J dropped 6; count of bases not matched to a gene: 5. The CDR3 is 14 residues long. In DNA, the CDR3 is TGTGCCAGCAGCCCAGAGACAGGGGGCAATGAGCAGTTCTTC. It encodes CASSPETGGNEQFF.

This clonotype was seen many times. The germline gene is not matched at one end of the junction; a read error may be the cause. The gene calls are TRBV4-2 and TRBJ2-3; no firm D call. The germline CDR1 and CDR2 sequences are LGHNA and YNFKEQ. This CDR3 region has 15 residues. In DNA, the CDR3 is TGTGCCAGCAGCCAAGAAAATTTACGCACGGATACGCAGTATTTT. Translation: CASSQENLRTDTQYF.

This clonotype was recorded many times. The V call is TRBV7-9, the J call TRBJ2-7; 8 bases line up with TRBD2. Trimming at V came to 5 bases and at J to 7 bases, leaving 13 bases not matched to a gene. Germline CDR1 reads SEHNR; CDR2 reads FQNEAQ (reference sequence). The CDR3 contains 15 residues. The CDR3 spells CASSHSGTRSGEQYF. The CDR3 DNA reads as TGTGCCAGCAGCCACTCCGGGACTAGAAGTGGTGAGCAGTACTTC.

This clonotype appeared many times. This sequence joins TRBV7-9 and TRBJ1-1, with D unclear. V was cut by 1 base and J by 5 bases, with 11 bases left in between. Germline lookup yields CDR1 SEHNR and CDR2 FQNEAQ (reference sequence). The CDR3 is made up of 14 amino acids. This CDR3 is CASSLEVGMTEAFF. CDR3 nucleotides: TGTGCCAGCAGCTTAGAGGTGGGTATGACTGAAGCTTTCTTT.

This clonotype was detected ten times or more. This sequence joins TRBV18 and TRBJ1-6; no firm D call. This CDR3 has 12 amino acids. V lost 2 bases, J lost 7 bases, and 3 bases lay in between. Germline CDR1 KGHSH, CDR2 LQKENI. CDR3 coding DNA: TGTGCCAGCTCACCAGGCAATTCACCCCTCCACTTT. Translating gives CASSPGNSPLHF. Supplemented by reference TRBV18 and TRBJ1-6, the full variable domain reads NAGVMQNPRHLVRRRGQEARLRCSPMKGHSHVYWYRQLPEEGLKFMVYLQKENIIDESGMPKERFSAEFPKEGPSILRIQQVVRGDSAAYFCASSPGNSPLHFGNGTRLTVT.

In this sample, this clonotype turned up many times. The chain couples TRBV19 to TRBJ2-7, with 8 bases matching TRBD1. The CDR3 loop spans 15 amino acids. The V gene end was trimmed by 6 bases and the J gene end by 5 bases; junction bases not matched to a gene: 12. Germline V gene data show CDR1 as LNHDA and CDR2 as SQIVND (reference sequence). CDR3 nucleotide sequence: TGTGCCAGTAGCAGACAGGGGCCGCCGGGGGACGAGCAGTACTTC. The encoded protein is CASSRQGPPGDEQYF.

This clonotype was detected a few times. CDR3: CASSLGGFLTGELFF. In DNA form, the CDR3 reads TGTGCCAGCAGCTTAGGAGGGTTTCTCACCGGGGAGCTGTTTTTT. The V gene is TRBV7-8, the J gene TRBJ2-2; the D gene is possibly TRBD2 (5 bases). The V and J ends lost 1 base and 4 bases respectively, with 10 bases between them. The germline V gene encodes CDR1 SGHVS and CDR2 FQNEAQ. The CDR3 spans 15 residues.

This clonotype ranks as medium-sized. The gene calls are TRBV27 and TRBJ2-1, with D tentatively TRBD1 or TRBD2 (6 bases each). The germline V and J ends were trimmed by 4 bases and 2 bases, with 15 bases remaining between them. The CDR3 loop spans 16 amino acids. The germline gives CDR1 MNHEY, CDR2 SMNVEV (reference sequence). The chain's CDR3 is CASSSPLGGTYNEQFF. CDR3 nucleotides: TGTGCCAGCAGTTCCCCCCTGGGGGGCACCTACAATGAGCAGTTCTTC.

This chain connects TRBV6-2 or TRBV6-3 to TRBJ2-5; 8 bases match TRBD2. V trimming: 7 bases; J trimming: 5 bases; junction bases outside the gene matches: 12. The CDR3 is made up of 15 amino acids. Germline lookup yields CDR1 MNHEY and CDR2 SVGEGT. The CDR3 DNA sequence: TGTGCCAGCACTCCGGGACTAGTTATCATCGAGACCCAGTACTTC. Its translation is CASTPGLVIIETQYF.

This clonotype was recorded many times. This chain's CDR3 is CAWSGDILENTIYF. The CDR3 nucleotides read TGTGCCTGGAGTGGGGACATTCTGGAAAACACCATATATTTT. V is TRBV30 and J is TRBJ1-3, with D perhaps matching TRBD1 (6 bases). CDR1 is GTSNPN, CDR2 SVGIG, per germline (reference sequence). The CDR3 is made up of 14 amino acids. Trimming took 1 base from V and 6 from J, leaving 13 bases between them.

By frequency in the sample, this clonotype is medium-sized (0.01 to 0.1%). The germline gene is not matched at one end of the junction; a read error may be the cause. The J gene is TRBJ2-1, the V gene TRBV7-7; D might be TRBD2 (6 bases). The CDR3 consists of 15 residues. CDR1 and CDR2 from the germline V gene are SSHAT and FNYEAQ (reference sequence). In nucleotides, the CDR3 is TGTGCTAGCAGCTTAGGCCGGGGAGGCTACAATGAGCAGTTCTTC. Translation gives CASSLGRGGYNEQFF.

This clonotype was seen ten or more times. The CDR3 bases are TGTGCCAGCAGCTTAACTGGGAGCGGGGGGCAGTTCTTC. Its translation: CASSLTGSGGQFF. The chain links TRBV7-3 to TRBJ2-1, with 8 bases matching TRBD2. This CDR3 contains 13 residues. Germline V gives CDR1 SGHTA, CDR2 FQGTGA. With V trimmed by 0 bases and J by 12 bases, 4 bases remained unmatched.

Sample share makes this clonotype medium-sized (0.01 to 0.1%). The chain carries TRBV19 and TRBJ2-5, with D perhaps assigned TRBD1 or TRBD2 (6 bases each). CDR3 length: 15 residues. Germline CDR1 reads LNHDA; CDR2 reads SQIVND (reference sequence). Deletions cut 4 bases from V and 2 bases from J, with 14 bases between. This CDR3 reads CASSTGADEQETQYF. DNA of the CDR3: TGTGCCAGTAGTACGGGGGCAGATGAGCAAGAGACCCAGTACTTC.

This clonotype is labeled medium-sized. CDR3 amino acids: CAWSFAVSYEQYF. CDR3 in DNA: TGTGCCTGGAGTTTCGCCGTTTCCTACGAGCAGTACTTC. This chain uses TRBV30 with TRBJ2-7; D gene ambiguous. This CDR3 has 13 residues. V was clipped by 2 bases and J by 1 base, with 9 bases between them. Germline-derived CDR1 and CDR2 are GTSNPN and SVGIG (reference sequence).

The sample holds many counts of this clonotype. The CDR3 region has the DNA TGTGCCAGCAGCAGGAAAGGGACTAGCGGGGCGGATACGCAGTATTTT. The encoded protein is CASSRKGTSGADTQYF. The V gene is TRBV7-3, the J gene TRBJ2-3, with TRBD2 matching over 13 bases. Per the germline V gene, CDR1 is SGHTA and CDR2 is FQGTGA. The V and J ends lost 5 bases and 6 bases, in that order; junction bases with no gene match: 8. This CDR3 comprises 16 residues.

There are many counts of this clonotype. The chain carries TRBV30 and TRBJ2-3; D possibly corresponds to TRBD2 (6 bases). V was clipped by 7 bases and J by 7 bases, with 21 bases between them. Germline CDR1 GTSNPN, CDR2 SVGIG (reference sequence). This CDR3 comprises 14 residues. This chain's CDR3 is CASPAAGGLNTQYF. Here the CDR3 DNA reads TGTGCCTCCCCGGCCGCCGGGGGTCTTAATACGCAGTATTTT.

This clonotype was observed many times. Mismatch with germline at one junction end may stem from a read error. The chain recombines TRBV7-6 with TRBJ2-1; 10 bases line up with TRBD2. Germline CDR1 SGHVS, CDR2 FNYEAQ. The CDR3 runs to 13 residues. The CDR3 DNA reads TGTGCCAGCAGCCTAGCGGGAGTTCGTGAGCAGTTCTTC. As protein: CASSLAGVREQFF.

This clonotype was counted a few times. The V and J genes are TRBV29-1 and TRBJ2-5; 7 bases line up with TRBD1. CDR1 and CDR2 from the germline V gene are SQVTM and ANQGSEA. The CDR3 extends over 15 amino acids. V lost 2 bases and J lost 2; bases outside the gene matches: 8. The CDR3 here is CSVEPDRDRQETQYF. CDR3 coding DNA: TGCAGCGTTGAACCCGACCGGGACAGACAAGAGACCCAGTACTTC.

This clonotype was seen many times. V is TRBV30 and J is TRBJ2-4; either TRBD1 or TRBD2 may fit D (5 bases each). Germline-derived CDR1 and CDR2 are GTSNPN and SVGIG (reference sequence). Trimming took off 2 bases at V and 1 base at J, with 12 bases between the two ends. The CDR3 consists of 15 residues. CDR3 sequence (DNA): TGTGCCTGGAGTCAGGGACCGGTGGCCAAAAACATTCAGTACTTC. It codes for CAWSQGPVAKNIQYF.

This clonotype was seen ten or more times. The chain recombines TRBV30 with TRBJ2-2; 8 bases are shared with TRBD2. This CDR3 is built from 13 residues. V shed 4 bases, J shed 4 bases, and the junction held 2 bases outside the gene matches. Germline loops: CDR1 GTSNPN, CDR2 SVGIG (reference sequence). Written as DNA, the CDR3 is TGTGCCTGGACGGGGGGGCTCACCGGGGAGCTGTTTTTT. The encoded protein is CAWTGGLTGELFF.

This clonotype occurred many times. This rearrangement joins TRBV29-1 to TRBJ1-5; tentatively, D is TRBD1 (6 bases). Looked up from germline, CDR1 is SQVTM and CDR2 is ANQGSEA. V lost 4 bases, J lost 6 bases, and 13 bases lay in between. CDR3 length: 13 amino acids. The CDR3 region is CSVAGALGQPQHF. The CDR3 DNA follows: TGCAGCGTTGCGGGGGCACTGGGTCAGCCCCAGCATTTT.

This clonotype was seen many times. This chain joins TRBV25-1 and TRBJ2-6; D possibly corresponds to TRBD1 (5 bases). The CDR3 sequence is 16 residues long. The germline V and J ends were trimmed by 0 bases and 2 bases, with 8 bases remaining between them. Germline V lookup: CDR1 MGHDK, CDR2 SYGVNS. CDR3 protein: CASSEYPRAGANVLTF. The CDR3 region has the DNA TGTGCCAGCAGTGAATACCCCAGGGCTGGGGCCAACGTCCTGACTTTC.

This clonotype occurred many times. The DNA of the CDR3 is TGTGCCAGCAGTTACCGGAGGAAGATTGGGAGGGAGAACACCGGGGAGCTGTTTTTT. It is translated as CASSYRRKIGRENTGELFF. J is TRBJ2-2 and V is TRBV6-2 or TRBV6-3, with TRBD2 matching 7 bases. J gave up 1 base and V 2 bases, and 13 bases lay outside the gene matches. CDR3 length: 19 amino acids. Germline CDR1 MNHEY, CDR2 SVGEGT.

At least ten counts were recorded for this clonotype. This chain joins TRBV7-9 and TRBJ2-5, with no clear D. CDR1 and CDR2 from the germline V gene are SEHNR and FQNEAQ (reference sequence). The CDR3 is 13 amino acids. Trimming removed 6 bases at V and 2 bases at J, with 10 bases between. This chain's CDR3 is CASSNPRQETQYF. The DNA for the CDR3 is TGTGCCAGCAGTAACCCCAGGCAAGAGACCCAGTACTTC.

This clonotype was counted ten times or more. This rearrangement joins TRBV6-2 or TRBV6-3 to TRBJ2-4, with D maybe TRBD2 (5 bases). V was pared by 4 bases and J by 10 bases, with 17 bases between. Germline CDR1 MNHEY, CDR2 SVGEGT. The length of the CDR3 is 14 residues. The CDR3 loop is CASSSTGLVGIQYF. In DNA form, the CDR3 reads TGTGCCAGCAGTTCGACGGGGTTAGTGGGTATTCAGTACTTC.

This clonotype was picked up a small number of times. J is TRBJ2-5 and V is TRBV2; TRBD1 aligns across 11 bases. V was pared by 4 bases and J by 6 bases, with 4 bases of the junction left unmatched. The CDR3 runs to 14 residues. In germline, CDR1 is SNHLY, CDR2 FYNNEI. CDR3 nucleotides: TGTGCCAGCAGTGTGGGACAGGGGGTGAAGACCCAGTACTTC. Protein sequence: CASSVGQGVKTQYF.